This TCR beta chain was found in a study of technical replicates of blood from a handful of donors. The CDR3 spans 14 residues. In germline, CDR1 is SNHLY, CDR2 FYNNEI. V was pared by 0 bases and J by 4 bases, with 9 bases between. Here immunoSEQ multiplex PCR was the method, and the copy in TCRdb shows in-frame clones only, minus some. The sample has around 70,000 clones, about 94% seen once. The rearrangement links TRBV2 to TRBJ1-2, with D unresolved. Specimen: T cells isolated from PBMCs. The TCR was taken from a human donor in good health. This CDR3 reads CASSEARQTYGYTF. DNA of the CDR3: TGTGCCAGCAGTGAAGCCAGGCAGACCTATGGCTACACCTTC.